This record covers a single TCR beta chain. The source of the sample is a study of blood T cell repertoires in COVID-19. Looking at the study overall: In each case, the material was cDNA or gDNA derived from T cells, B-cell-depleted T cells, or PBMCs.

J was trimmed by 5 bases and V by 3 bases; bases with no gene match: 9. Germline CDR1 is SGHRS and CDR2 is YFSETQ. The CDR3 length is 17 residues. Here immunoSEQ multiplex PCR was the method, and the copy in TCRdb shows in-frame clones only, minus some. The sample lists a few hundred thousand clones, roughly nine tenths occurring once. The TCR originated in a woman in her thirties or forties who had been exposed to COVID-19. Sample: PBMCs or T cells enriched from blood (not recorded which). The J gene is TRBJ1-6, the V gene TRBV5-1; the match to TRBD1 covers 9 bases. Here the CDR3 reads CASSSRTGATNNSPLHF. CDR3 nucleotide sequence: TGCGCCAGCAGCTCCCGGACAGGGGCAACAAATAATTCACCCCTCCACTTT.